Sequencing of this T cell receptor beta chain was carried out in a study of shared clonotypes between healthy human individuals. All donors qualified as healthy HIV-negative adults and had experienced no recent acute infections or vaccinations. The method was immunoSEQ multiplex PCR; TCRdb's version includes in-frame clones alone and lacks a portion of them. The sample holds some 2,000,000 clones, 90% to 96% seen once. This clone was seen once. Other DNA sequences within the sample encode an identical CDR3. The V gene's germline CDR1 is SGHTA and CDR2 FQGNSA. V gave up 5 bases and J gave up 3 bases, with 5 bases separating them. CDR3 length: 11 residues.

This chain joins TRBV7-2 and TRBJ2-7, with no clear D. Sequenced sample: naive CD4+ T cells sorted from blood. Indicated subset: CD45RA+ positively selected. This TCR was sampled from a man younger than 35 in good health. The CDR3 bases are TGTGCCAGCAGCCGAAGCTACGAGCAGTACTTC. Protein: CASSRSYEQYF.